This T cell receptor (beta chain) was identified in a study of OX40 agonist ivuxolimab in advanced cancers. Across the study: Patients received intravenous ivuxolimab every 2 weeks at 0.01 to 10 mg/kg.

This table comes from immunoSEQ multiplex PCR, and its TCRdb copy is limited to in-frame clones, with some not included. The profile shows tens of thousands of clones, over 80% of them singletons. Study outcomes and limitations: Fewer expanded clones were found on average in CD4+ than in CD8+ T cells. What antigens the expanded peripheral T cells recognized was never established.

A word on this clone: What it recognizes is unknown.

CDR1 MGHRA and CDR2 YSYEKL come from the germline V gene. The CDR3 runs 16 residues. V lost 0 bases to trimming and J lost 2 bases, with 14 bases between them. The genes are TRBV4-1 and TRBJ2-7; possibly TRBD2 for D (5 bases). This specimen was CD4+ or CD8+ T cells sorted from blood, taken in a trial of the OX40 agonist ivuxolimab. The sequence was obtained from an adult with an advanced solid tumor such as melanoma, head and neck, liver or kidney cancer. The CDR3 protein is CASSQDEVGDPYEQYF. The CDR3 nucleotides are TGCGCCAGCAGCCAAGATGAGGTGGGAGACCCCTACGAGCAGTACTTC.